The 11 T cell receptor beta chains in this list originate from one sample, sequenced in a study of cytomegalovirus exposure and HLA in healthy donors. The assay was immunoSEQ multiplex PCR, and TCRdb's table has in-frame clones only and misses some. This table holds roughly 260,000 clones, around nine tenths found once. Sequencing was performed on PBMCs. These receptors were obtained from a man aged 18 to 29 in good health and CMV-seronegative.

J is TRBJ1-1 and V is TRBV6-5; unclear D gene. V shed 7 bases and J shed 6 bases, with 12 bases lying between them. Germline V CDR1 and CDR2: MNHEY, SVGAGI. The CDR3 runs to 12 residues. This CDR3 is CASTRLGSEAFF. CDR3 DNA sequence: TGTGCCAGCACCAGACTCGGGTCTGAAGCTTTCTTT.

The chain uses TRBV6-1 and TRBJ2-7; no reliable D call. This CDR3 is built from 11 residues. V dropped 4 bases and J dropped 3 bases, with 4 bases sitting between them. From germline, CDR1 is MNHNS and CDR2 SASEGT. CDR3 residues: CASSVSYEQYF. CDR3 nucleotides: TGTGCCAGCAGTGTCAGCTACGAGCAGTACTTC.

V gene TRBV19 combines with J gene TRBJ2-7; TRBD2 might be the D (5 bases). V was cut by 7 bases and J by 2 bases, with 9 bases left in between. Germline CDR1 reads LNHDA; CDR2 reads SQIVND (reference sequence). CDR3 size: 12 residues. CDR3 bases: TGTGCCAGTACCGGGGTTGCCTACGAGCAGTACTTC. This translates into CASTGVAYEQYF. Looking up the rest from reference TRBV19 and TRBJ2-7 gives the full variable domain: DGGITQSPKYLFRKEGQNVTLSCEQNLNHDAMYWYRQDPGQGLRLIYYSQIVNDFQKGDIAEGYSVSREKKESFPLTVTSAQKNPTAFYLCASTGVAYEQYFGPGTRLTVT.

This clone was picked up one time. The rearrangement uses TRBV27 and TRBJ2-1, with 9 bases identical to TRBD1. V was clipped by 5 bases and J by 4 bases; unmatched bases: 6. The CDR3 runs to 15 residues. Germline CDR1 reads MNHEY; CDR2 reads SMNVEV (reference sequence). As DNA, the CDR3 is TGTGCCAGCAGTGAAGGGACAGGGAATTACAATGAGCAGTTCTTC. Its translation: CASSEGTGNYNEQFF.

The rearrangement uses TRBV5-1 and TRBJ1-1; a possible D gene is TRBD1 (5 bases). This CDR3 contains 13 residues. With 6 bases removed from V and 4 bases from J, the gap between germline ends came to 13 bases. The V gene's germline CDR1 is SGHRS and CDR2 YFSETQ. In DNA, the CDR3 is TGCGCCAGCATGGAGGGGTACTTCACTGAAGCTTTCTTT. Residues: CASMEGYFTEAFF. Supplemented by reference TRBV5-1 and TRBJ1-1, the full variable domain reads KAGVTQTPRYLIKTRGQQVTLSCSPISGHRSVSWYQQTPGQGLQFLFEYFSETQRNKGNFPGRFSGRQFSNSRSEMNVSTLELGDSALYLCASMEGYFTEAFFGQGTRLTVV.

This chain connects TRBV28 to TRBJ2-7; maybe TRBD1 (6 bases). In germline, CDR1 is MDHEN, CDR2 SYDVKM. V lost 3 bases and J lost 1, with 7 bases in between. The CDR3 is 13 residues long. In nucleotides, the CDR3 is TGTGCCAGCAGTTTCGGACAGTCCTACGAGCAGTACTTC. It yields the protein CASSFGQSYEQYF.

This chain uses TRBV4-3 with TRBJ2-2, with D possibly TRBD2 on 5 matching bases. Germline V gives CDR1 LGHNA, CDR2 YSLEER. Trimming stripped 0 bases from V and 1 base from J, with 9 bases between. This CDR3 contains 16 residues. CDR3 sequence: CASSQEFGVNTGELFF. In nucleotides, the CDR3 is TGCGCCAGCAGCCAAGAATTCGGGGTGAACACCGGGGAGCTGTTTTTT.

This chain joins TRBV7-9 and TRBJ1-1, with 7 positions matching TRBD1. With V trimmed by 7 bases and J by 0 bases, 2 bases remained unmatched. Per the germline V gene, CDR1 is SEHNR and CDR2 is FQNEAQ (reference sequence). CDR3 length: 13 residues. CDR3 nucleotides: TGTGCCAGCATGGGACAGTTGAACACTGAAGCTTTCTTT. It translates to CASMGQLNTEAFF.

The chain carries TRBV9 and TRBJ2-7; possibly TRBD2 for D (6 bases). Germline values: CDR1 SGDLS, CDR2 YYNGEE. This CDR3 is built from 14 residues. V gave up 4 bases and J gave up 0 bases, with 11 bases separating them. DNA for the CDR3: TGTGCCAGCAGCACCCGGGGGAGCTCCTACGAGCAGTACTTC. Protein sequence: CASSTRGSSYEQYF.

V and J are TRBV7-3 and TRBJ2-7, with D possibly TRBD2 on 5 matching bases. Germline V CDR1 and CDR2: SGHTA, FQGTGA. Trimming took off 2 bases at V and 2 bases at J, with 13 bases between the two ends. The CDR3 runs 15 residues. The CDR3: CASSLLGDRAYEQYF. As DNA, the CDR3 is TGTGCCAGCAGCTTACTCGGGGATCGGGCCTACGAGCAGTACTTC.

The chain couples TRBV18 to TRBJ1-1; no reliable D call. The CDR3 has 12 residues. V lost 1 base to trimming and J lost 8 bases, with 8 bases between them. Looked up from germline, CDR1 is KGHSH and CDR2 is LQKENI. CDR3 loop: CASSPRPGEAFF. CDR3 sequence (DNA): TGTGCCAGCTCACCACGTCCGGGAGAAGCTTTCTTT.